The source of this T cell receptor beta chain is a study of cytomegalovirus exposure and HLA in healthy donors. The data were produced by immunoSEQ multiplex PCR, yet TCRdb's version contains in-frame clones alone and is incomplete. The repertoire holds about 360,000 clones, with roughly 89% as singletons. The germline gives CDR1 SGHVS, CDR2 FQNEAQ. The V end lost 6 bases, the J end lost 8 bases, and 8 bases lay between the germline ends. This CDR3 comprises 11 residues. The V and J genes are TRBV7-8 and TRBJ2-1; D is ambiguous. The sequencing input was PBMCs. This TCR was recovered from a woman younger than 35 in good health and CMV-seronegative. The CDR3 nucleotides read TGTGCCAGCAGATCCTCGGATGAGCAGTTCTTC. As protein: CASRSSDEQFF.